One and the same sample provided the 26 T cell receptor beta chains below, sequenced in a study of spatial heterogeneity in lung cancer. Regarding time point: sample taken at primary tumor resection. Using its own MiXCR run on the 5' RACE reads, TCRdb lists one record per CDR3 protein. The sample records 45,000 to 55,000 distinct CDR3 sequences, 5.3% being singletons. Sequencing was performed on PBMCs, taken at surgery. The receptors were gathered from a male donor with early-stage non-small cell lung cancer.

The table lists this clonotype with many counts. This chain connects TRBV7-9 to TRBJ2-5; 11 bases fit TRBD1. The junction had 4 bases not matched to a gene; V was cut back by 5 bases and J by 5 bases. The length of the CDR3 is 14 residues. Per germline, CDR1 SEHNR and CDR2 FQNEAQ (reference sequence). In nucleotides, the CDR3 is TGTGCCAGCAGCAAGGGACAGGGGGTTGAGACCCAGTACTTC. It translates to CASSKGQGVETQYF.

In this sample, this clonotype turned up many times. The chain has TRBV6-6 and TRBJ1-2, with D unclear. The germline gives CDR1 MNHNY, CDR2 SVGAGI (reference sequence). The CDR3 contains 13 residues. Trimming took off 3 bases at V and 5 bases at J, with 10 bases between the two ends. Here the CDR3 reads CASSYAAEYGYTF. The CDR3, as DNA: TGTGCCAGCAGTTATGCGGCGGAATATGGCTACACCTTC.

A word on this clonotype: At one of its ends the junction is not consistent with the germline gene, which may arise from a read error. V gene TRBV5-5 combines with J gene TRBJ2-1; no definite D call. The CDR3 runs to 14 residues. Per the germline V gene, CDR1 is SGHKS and CDR2 is YYEKEE (reference sequence). CDR3 bases: TGTGCCAGCAGCTTGGGCCCGATCATCAATGAGCAGTTCTTT. Protein sequence: CASSLGPIINEQFF.

The table lists this clonotype with many counts. The rearrangement uses TRBV6-5 and TRBJ2-7; 7 nucleotides line up with TRBD2. CDR3 length: 15 residues. The V gene end was trimmed by 4 bases and the J gene end by 3 bases; junction bases not matched to a gene: 9. CDR1 is MNHEY, CDR2 SVGAGI, per germline. CDR3 in amino acids: CASSSVPWEGYEQYF. DNA for the CDR3: TGTGCCAGCAGTTCGGTCCCGTGGGAGGGCTACGAGCAGTACTTC.

V and J are TRBV5-5 and TRBJ2-1, with D unresolved. CDR3 length: 13 residues. Deletions cut 4 bases from V and 12 bases from J, with 17 bases between. The germline gives CDR1 SGHKS, CDR2 YYEKEE (reference sequence). For the CDR3, the DNA is TGTGCCAGCAGCCCCGCCCCCGAGGCAGGGCAGTTCTTC. As protein: CASSPAPEAGQFF.

This clonotype was recorded at least ten times. V gene TRBV29-1 combines with J gene TRBJ2-1; weak D call: TRBD1 (5 bases). The CDR3 consists of 14 residues. Germline assignment: CDR1 SQVTM and CDR2 ANQGSEA. V lost 4 bases, J lost 9 bases, and 19 bases lay in between. This CDR3 reads CSVARVKVLAEQFF. CDR3 DNA sequence: TGCAGCGTTGCCAGGGTGAAAGTATTGGCTGAGCAGTTCTTC.

This clonotype appeared many times. V and J are TRBV11-1 and TRBJ1-1; 7 positions agree with TRBD1. Germline CDR1 and CDR2: SGHAT and FQDESV (reference sequence). V was clipped by 5 bases and J by 1 base; unmatched bases: 4. CDR3 length: 14 amino acids. CDR3 in amino acids: CASSLGQRNTEAFF. In DNA, the CDR3 is TGTGCCAGCAGCCTGGGACAGCGGAACACTGAAGCTTTCTTT. Supplemented by reference TRBV11-1 and TRBJ1-1, the full variable domain reads EAEVAQSPRYKITEKSQAVAFWCDPISGHATLYWYRQILGQGPELLVQFQDESVVDDSQLPKDRFSAERLKGVDSTLKIQPAELGDSAMYLCASSLGQRNTEAFFGQGTRLTVV.

In its sample, this clonotype was seen many times. This chain uses TRBV5-1 with TRBJ2-1; the match to TRBD2 covers 8 bases. This CDR3 has 15 amino acids. The V segment lost 4 bases and the J segment 2 bases; nucleotides outside the gene matches: 5. Germline CDR1 reads SGHRS; CDR2 reads YFSETQ. This CDR3 reads CASSPLAGAYNEQFF. The CDR3 DNA reads TGCGCCAGCAGCCCCCTAGCGGGTGCCTACAATGAGCAGTTCTTC.

This clonotype appeared many times. The chain joins TRBV20-1 to TRBJ2-5; 12 nucleotides align to TRBD2. With V trimmed by 1 base and J by 5 bases, 5 bases remained unmatched. The CDR3 loop spans 15 amino acids. The V gene's germline CDR1 is DFQATT and CDR2 SNEGSKA (reference sequence). The CDR3 here is CSARVPTSGSETQYF. CDR3 nucleotide sequence: TGCAGTGCTAGAGTTCCGACTAGCGGGAGTGAGACCCAGTACTTC.

The sample holds many counts of this clonotype. This chain links TRBV25-1 with TRBJ1-4; weak D call: TRBD1 (5 bases). Trimming removed 10 bases from V and 6 bases from J, with 15 bases in between. The V gene's germline CDR1 is MGHDK and CDR2 SYGVNS. The CDR3 consists of 13 residues. In DNA, the CDR3 is TGTGCCACCTCCCTGGGGGGGGATGAAAAACTGTTTTTT. The encoded protein is CATSLGGDEKLFF.

The sample holds many counts of this clonotype. The chain joins TRBV5-1 to TRBJ2-6, with D possibly matching TRBD2 (6 bases). Trimming stripped 6 bases from V and 2 bases from J, with 9 bases between. The CDR3 length is 14 residues. Germline V CDR1 and CDR2: SGHRS, YFSETQ. The CDR3 coding sequence is TGCGCCAGCACCTCTAGCGCTGGGGCCAACGTCCTGACTTTC. Amino acids: CASTSSAGANVLTF. The variable domain in full, with the rest retrieved from reference TRBV5-1 and TRBJ2-6, is KAGVTQTPRYLIKTRGQQVTLSCSPISGHRSVSWYQQTPGQGLQFLFEYFSETQRNKGNFPGRFSGRQFSNSRSEMNVSTLELGDSALYLCASTSSAGANVLTFGAGSRLTVL.

This clonotype occurred many times. The rearrangement links TRBV12-3 or TRBV12-4 to TRBJ1-2, with D possibly being TRBD1 (6 bases). The CDR3 is made up of 13 amino acids. V was trimmed by 2 bases and J by 4 bases, leaving 8 bases between them. CDR3 amino acids: CASSLNRAYGYTF. CDR3 DNA sequence: TGTGCCAGCAGTTTAAACAGGGCCTATGGCTACACCTTC.

V gene TRBV27 combines with J gene TRBJ2-7, with D possibly TRBD1 on 5 matching bases. Germline V gene data show CDR1 as MNHEY and CDR2 as SMNVEV (reference sequence). The CDR3 length is 15 residues. Deletions cut 1 base from V and 5 bases from J, with 15 bases between. CDR3 residues: CASSLYQGLSNEQYF. DNA of the CDR3: TGTGCCAGCAGTTTATACCAGGGCCTAAGTAACGAGCAGTACTTC.

This clonotype has a count of ten or more. The chain combines TRBV30 with TRBJ1-1; TRBD1 might be the D (6 bases). This CDR3 contains 13 residues. Germline-derived CDR1 and CDR2 are GTSNPN and SVGIG (reference sequence). The V end lost 2 bases, the J end lost 6 bases, and 13 bases lay between the germline ends. The CDR3 is CAWSMGAWAEAFF. The CDR3 nucleotides read TGTGCCTGGAGTATGGGGGCGTGGGCTGAAGCTTTCTTT. Drawing the rest from reference TRBV30 and TRBJ1-1, the complete variable domain is SQTIHQWPATLVQPVGSPLSLECTVEGTSNPNLYWYRQAAGRGLQLLFYSVGIGQISSEVPQNLSASRPQDRQFILSSKKLLLSDSGFYLCAWSMGAWAEAFFGQGTRLTVV.

This chain uses TRBV6-2 or TRBV6-3 with TRBJ2-7; D unresolved. The CDR3 length is 12 residues. Germline CDR1 and CDR2: MNHEY and SVGEGT. V was cut by 6 bases and J by 2 bases, with 8 bases left in between. CDR3 DNA sequence: TGTGCCAGCAGCCGGTACACCTACGAGCAGTACTTC. Its translation is CASSRYTYEQYF.

This clonotype was counted between two and nine times. The rearrangement links TRBV5-1 to TRBJ2-3; no definite D call. Germline loops: CDR1 SGHRS, CDR2 YFSETQ. The CDR3 covers 14 residues. Between the trimmed V and J ends, which lost 0 bases and 2 bases, there was a span of 7 bases. CDR3 in amino acids: CASSLGGITDTQYF. CDR3 in DNA: TGCGCCAGCAGCTTGGGGGGAATCACAGATACGCAGTATTTT.

This clonotype was seen at least ten times. V gene TRBV5-1 combines with J gene TRBJ1-3; no clear D gene. The germline CDR1 and CDR2 sequences are SGHRS and YFSETQ. This CDR3 is built from 9 residues. Between the trimmed V and J ends, which lost 6 bases and 10 bases, there was a span of 5 bases. The CDR3 sequence: CASIPTIYF. DNA of the CDR3: TGCGCCAGCATCCCGACCATATATTTT.

This clonotype turned up a few times. The chain employs TRBV9 and TRBJ1-6, with 7 bases lining up with TRBD1. Germline assignment: CDR1 SGDLS and CDR2 YYNGEE. This CDR3 spans 15 amino acids. Trimming cost V 0 bases and J 9 bases; bases outside gene matches: 6. CDR3 coding DNA: TGTGCCAGCAGCGTAGCGGTTACAGGGGTTTCACCCCTCCACTTT. This encodes CASSVAVTGVSPLHF.

This clonotype showed up many times. V usage is TRBV28 and J usage is TRBJ1-3; TRBD1 is a possible D gene (5 bases). Germline loops: CDR1 MDHEN, CDR2 SYDVKM. V lost 2 bases, J lost 0 bases, and 20 bases lay in between. The CDR3 has 19 amino acids. As DNA, the CDR3 is TGTGCCAGCAGTTTACTCCGGGGCCCATTTCCTCGCTCTGGAAACACCATATATTTT. Amino acid sequence: CASSLLRGPFPRSGNTIYF.

This clonotype was found many times. The chain has TRBV7-9 and TRBJ2-5; D perhaps matches TRBD2 (6 bases). The CDR3 runs to 15 residues. The germline gives CDR1 SEHNR, CDR2 FQNEAQ (reference sequence). Trimming took off 7 bases at V and 5 bases at J, with 20 bases between the two ends. CDR3 nucleotide sequence: TGTGCCAGCATGACCACCAGCCTTGGAGGGGAGACCCAGTACTTC. Residues: CASMTTSLGGETQYF.

This clonotype was recorded many times. The chain uses TRBV9 and TRBJ2-7, with 14 bases that match TRBD2. Germline CDR1 is SGDLS and CDR2 is YYNGEE. The V and J ends lost 4 bases and 3 bases, in that order; junction bases with no gene match: 6. The CDR3 covers 16 residues. The CDR3 nucleotides are TGTGCCAGCAGCCTCGGACTAGCGGGAGGCCTCTACGAGCAGTACTTC. Translating gives CASSLGLAGGLYEQYF.

The table lists this clonotype with many counts. J is TRBJ2-5 and V is TRBV7-6; D unclear. Germline lookup yields CDR1 SGHVS and CDR2 FNYEAQ. The CDR3 covers 16 residues. V lost 4 bases and J 1 base, leaving 16 bases between the germline ends. CDR3 in amino acids: CASSSHTIPPQETQYF. DNA of the CDR3: TGTGCCAGCAGCTCCCACACGATTCCACCCCAAGAGACCCAGTACTTC.

This clonotype was seen at least ten times. This chain joins TRBV7-9 and TRBJ1-1; D is unclear. Trimming took 1 base from V and 0 from J, leaving 6 bases between them. CDR3 size: 14 residues. From germline, CDR1 is SEHNR and CDR2 FQNEAQ (reference sequence). The CDR3, as DNA: TGTGCCAGCAGCTTAGTCACAGTGAACACTGAAGCTTTCTTT. Translated: CASSLVTVNTEAFF.

This clonotype was detected many times. This sequence joins TRBV18 and TRBJ2-3, with 7 positions matching TRBD1. Germline trimming cut 3 bases from V and 7 bases from J; bases unmatched to any gene: 7. The germline gives CDR1 KGHSH, CDR2 LQKENI. This CDR3 comprises 14 residues. In DNA form, the CDR3 reads TGTGCCAGCTCACCCCCGGGACAGTTGTATACGCAGTATTTT. Amino acids: CASSPPGQLYTQYF.

This clonotype appeared many times. The chain couples TRBV20-1 to TRBJ2-5; 8 bases map to TRBD2. The J segment lost 2 bases and the V segment lost 0 bases, leaving 8 bases of the junction unmatched. The CDR3 runs 16 residues. Germline loops: CDR1 DFQATT, CDR2 SNEGSKA (reference sequence). The CDR3 nucleotides read TGCAGTGCTAGAGATCTAGAGCGGGAGACTCAAGAGACCCAGTACTTC. This codes for CSARDLERETQETQYF.

This clonotype was counted between two and nine times. This sequence joins TRBV5-1 and TRBJ2-2; D is tentatively TRBD1 or TRBD2 (6 bases each). Trimming pared 3 bases from V and 5 bases from J, leaving 11 bases between. Per the germline V gene, CDR1 is SGHRS and CDR2 is YFSETQ. The CDR3 runs 14 residues. CDR3: CASSWGAQTGELFF. CDR3 DNA sequence: TGCGCCAGCAGCTGGGGGGCGCAAACCGGGGAGCTGTTTTTT.